The 10 T cell receptor beta chains below all came from one sample that was sequenced in a study of T cell changes during pregnancy in multiple sclerosis. The table came from immunoSEQ multiplex PCR; TCRdb's copy has only in-frame clones and leaves some out. The sample includes about 38,000 clones, approximately 91% of them seen just once. The sample consisted of CD8+ T cells from peripheral blood mononuclear cells, taken after pregnancy. The receptors here all came from a female donor with multiple sclerosis, enrolled in a pregnancy study.

The V call is TRBV2, the J call TRBJ1-5, with D perhaps matching TRBD1 (6 bases). The V gene lost 6 bases and the J gene lost 4 bases, with 16 bases spanning the gap. Germline V gene data show CDR1 as SNHLY and CDR2 as FYNNEI. This CDR3 is 15 amino acids long. As DNA, the CDR3 is TGTGCCAGCAGACCCACAGGGTCAGGAAATCAGCCCCAGCATTTT. This codes for CASRPTGSGNQPQHF.

In its sample, this clone was seen once. The V and J genes are TRBV4-1 and TRBJ2-7; TRBD2 matches at 11 bases. CDR3 length equals 17 residues. Looked up from germline, CDR1 is MGHRA and CDR2 is YSYEKL. The junction had 11 bases not matched to a gene; V was cut back by 4 bases and J by 3 bases. The CDR3 nucleotides are TGCGCCAGCAGCCTGGTTGATTTTGGGACTAGCGGCTACGAGCAGTACTTC. It translates to CASSLVDFGTSGYEQYF.

The count of this clone is one. The chain is built from TRBV5-5 and TRBJ2-3; tentatively, D is TRBD2 (5 bases). Germline values: CDR1 SGHKS, CDR2 YYEKEE (reference sequence). The ends were cut back, 2 bases at V and 4 bases at J, with 11 bases in the middle. The CDR3 spans 14 residues. CDR3 nucleotides: TGTGCCAGCAGCTTTGAGGGCTACTCAGATACGCAGTATTTT. This codes for CASSFEGYSDTQYF. Full variable domain (missing parts from reference TRBV5-5 and TRBJ2-3): DAGVTQSPTHLIKTRGQQVTLRCSPISGHKSVSWYQQVLGQGPQFIFQYYEKEERGRGNFPDRFSARQFPNYSSELNVNALLLGDSALYLCASSFEGYSDTQYFGPGTRLTVL.

The V call is TRBV4-1, the J call TRBJ2-5; possible D gene TRBD2, 7 bases. V gave up 0 bases and J gave up 5 bases, with 13 bases separating them. Germline V gene data show CDR1 as MGHRA and CDR2 as YSYEKL. The CDR3 spans 15 residues. CDR3 in DNA: TGCGCCAGCAGCCAAGATCGGGGGGCGCGGGAGACCCAGTACTTC. This translates into CASSQDRGARETQYF.

The chain uses TRBV28 and TRBJ1-5; 10 bases align to TRBD1. The ends lost 6 bases at V and 2 bases at J; junction bases unmatched: 4. Germline V lookup: CDR1 MDHEN, CDR2 SYDVKM. This CDR3 spans 15 amino acids. This CDR3 reads CASRAGTGGNQPQHF. The CDR3 region has the DNA TGTGCCAGCAGAGCCGGGACAGGGGGCAATCAGCCCCAGCATTTT.

The CDR3 bases are TGTGCCAGCAGTTTGCGGACCGGGGAGCTGTTTTTT. Translating gives CASSLRTGELFF. The chain carries TRBV27 and TRBJ2-2; no reliable D call. V was clipped by 3 bases and J by 5 bases, with 4 bases between them. CDR1 and CDR2 (germline): MNHEY, SMNVEV (reference sequence). The CDR3 has 12 amino acids.

This clone was counted once. This chain joins TRBV6-5 and TRBJ1-2; a weak D match, TRBD1 (5 bases). The CDR3 covers 15 residues. Germline CDR1 MNHEY, CDR2 SVGAGI. Trimming left V 6 bases short and J 8 bases short, with 22 bases between. The CDR3 spells CASRISLGGEGGYTF. In DNA, the CDR3 is TGTGCCAGCAGAATCTCTCTCGGGGGGGAGGGCGGCTACACCTTC.

Only a few counts were recorded for this clone. This chain uses TRBV28 with TRBJ2-6; D gene unclear. Deletions cut 7 bases from V and 0 bases from J, with 13 bases between. The CDR3 loop spans 16 amino acids. Germline loops: CDR1 MDHEN, CDR2 SYDVKM. CDR3 coding DNA: TGTGCCAGCACCCCCGAGGAGATCTCTGGGGCCAACGTCCTGACTTTC. This gives the protein CASTPEEISGANVLTF.

The chain has TRBV9 and TRBJ1-3; perhaps TRBD1 as D (6 bases). Trimming shortened V by 3 bases and J by 5 bases, and 15 bases separated the two germline ends. CDR3 length: 15 residues. The germline gives CDR1 SGDLS, CDR2 YYNGEE. CDR3 amino acids: CASSASDRLRNTIYF. DNA for the CDR3: TGTGCCAGCAGCGCAAGCGACAGGCTACGAAACACCATATATTTT.

This CDR3 is CASSPQGGRSTEAFF. The CDR3 DNA reads TGTGCCAGCAGCCCTCAGGGAGGGCGGAGCACTGAAGCTTTCTTT. The chain carries TRBV9 and TRBJ1-1; possibly TRBD1 for D (5 bases). The CDR3 is 15 residues long. Trimming removed 4 bases at V and 4 bases at J, with 17 bases between. Per germline, CDR1 SGDLS and CDR2 YYNGEE.